This T cell receptor (beta chain) appears in the sequencing data of a study of T cell changes during pregnancy in multiple sclerosis. V lost 5 bases, J lost 1 base, and 11 bases lay in between. The CDR3 length is 14 residues. Germline assignment: CDR1 SEHNR and CDR2 FQNEAQ (reference sequence). Sequencing was performed with immunoSEQ multiplex PCR; in TCRdb, only in-frame clones are kept and a portion is missing. The repertoire holds some 36,000 clones, with 90% to 95% as singletons. Sequences were derived from CD4+ T cells from peripheral blood mononuclear cells, sampled in the second trimester of pregnancy. This chain connects TRBV7-9 to TRBJ1-1; a weak D match, TRBD1 (6 bases). The origin of this receptor is a female donor with multiple sclerosis, enrolled in a pregnancy study. In nucleotides, the CDR3 is TGTGCCAGCAGCCCCAGGGGCGAGAACACTGAAGCTTTCTTT. It yields the protein CASSPRGENTEAFF.